A single sample is the source of the 20 T cell receptor beta chains below, sequenced in a study of OX40 agonist ivuxolimab in advanced cancers. Generated by immunoSEQ multiplex PCR, the TCRdb table keeps only in-frame clones and is missing some. The table has roughly 77,000 clones, 92% seen once; the top ten hold 0.6% to 0.7%. The starting material was CD4+ or CD8+ T cells sorted from blood, obtained in a trial of the OX40 agonist ivuxolimab. The receptor set was obtained from an adult with an advanced solid tumor such as melanoma, head and neck, liver or kidney cancer.

The chain employs TRBV28 and TRBJ1-2; TRBD1 might be the D (6 bases). CDR1 is MDHEN, CDR2 SYDVKM, per germline. The CDR3 sequence is 11 residues long. Trimming removed 8 bases at V and 4 bases at J, with 8 bases between. The CDR3 loop is CASRQVYGYTF. The CDR3 DNA reads as TGTGCCAGCCGACAGGTCTATGGCTACACCTTC.

V gene TRBV21-1 combines with J gene TRBJ2-7; the D call of TRBD1 is as the table states it, not checked on the DNA. TRBV21-1 has pseudogene status. This CDR3 has 16 amino acids. The CDR3 is CASSKIGGTVGYEQYF. The CDR3 DNA reads TGTGCCAGCAGCAAAATCGGAGGGACAGTTGGCTACGAGCAGTACTTC.

V and J are TRBV11-2 and TRBJ2-7; D unresolved. CDR3 size: 13 residues. Germline-derived CDR1 and CDR2 are SGHAT and FQNNGV. The V end lost 1 base, the J end lost 2 bases, and 6 bases lay between the germline ends. CDR3 loop: CASSLVVPYEQYF. Written as DNA, the CDR3 is TGTGCCAGCAGCTTAGTGGTACCCTACGAGCAGTACTTC.

This chain connects TRBV10-3 to TRBJ2-5, with TRBD2 matching over 13 bases. Losses at the gene ends were 6 bases for V and 5 bases for J; bases not matched to a gene: 9. The germline CDR1 and CDR2 sequences are ENHRY and SYGVKD. The CDR3 is 16 residues long. CDR3 residues: CAIRGTSGDLRETQYF. CDR3 in DNA: TGTGCCATCAGGGGGACTAGCGGGGATCTTCGGGAGACCCAGTACTTC.

The chain has TRBV30 and TRBJ1-4; a weak D match, TRBD1 (6 bases). V shed 8 bases and J shed 2 bases, with 9 bases lying between them. Germline lookup yields CDR1 GTSNPN and CDR2 SVGIG (reference sequence). This CDR3 has 12 residues. The CDR3: CARQATNEKLFF. CDR3 nucleotide sequence: TGTGCCCGACAGGCGACTAATGAAAAACTGTTTTTT.

The chain combines TRBV6-5 with TRBJ2-1; 8 bases align to TRBD1. The trim removed 10 bases at V and 9 bases at J, leaving 11 bases unmatched. CDR3 length: 13 residues. CDR1 and CDR2 from the germline V gene are MNHEY and SVGAGI. As DNA, the CDR3 is TGTGCCACCAGGCAGGGGGCGAGGAGTGAGCAGTTCTTC. This gives the protein CATRQGARSEQFF.

In DNA, the CDR3 is TGTGCCAGCAGTGACAGCGGCAACACTGAAGCTTTCTTT. It specifies CASSDSGNTEAFF. The chain employs TRBV6-4 and TRBJ1-1, with no clear D. The CDR3 contains 13 residues. Germline lookup yields CDR1 MRHNA and CDR2 SNTAGT. Trimming shortened V by 2 bases and J by 2 bases, and 6 bases separated the two germline ends.

This chain joins TRBV29-1 and TRBJ1-1, with D hard to call. The CDR3 is 12 residues long. CDR1 is SQVTM and CDR2 is ANQGSEA in the germline V gene. Trimming cost V 7 bases and J 4 bases, with 13 bases left between them. The CDR3 DNA reads as TGCAGCGCCCAAGGGAGTAGCACTGAAGCTTTCTTT. Its protein product is CSAQGSSTEAFF.

The rearrangement uses TRBV7-6 and TRBJ2-2; 10 bases are a match to TRBD2. Germline V CDR1 and CDR2: SGHVS, FNYEAQ. This CDR3 is 16 amino acids long. V lost 5 bases to trimming and J lost 4 bases; unmatched junction nucleotides: 7. The CDR3 region has the DNA TGTGCCAGCAGCCCCACTAGCGGGACGGGCACCGGGGAGCTGTTTTTT. Its protein product is CASSPTSGTGTGELFF.

V gene TRBV4-2 combines with J gene TRBJ2-3; TRBD2 matches 8 bases. Germline V gives CDR1 LGHNA, CDR2 YNFKEQ. The CDR3 spans 14 residues. Germline trimming cut 4 bases from V and 6 bases from J; bases unmatched to any gene: 6. The CDR3 DNA is TGTGCCAGCAGCCGCGGTAGCGGGATGGATACGCAGTATTTT. It specifies CASSRGSGMDTQYF.

This chain connects TRBV7-9 to TRBJ2-1; 9 nucleotides match TRBD2. The CDR3 length is 16 residues. The V segment lost 1 base and the J segment 2 bases; nucleotides outside the gene matches: 3. Germline assignment: CDR1 SEHNR and CDR2 FQNEAQ (reference sequence). The CDR3 protein is CASSLGAGGPYNEQFF. Here the CDR3 DNA reads TGTGCCAGCAGCTTAGGAGCGGGGGGCCCCTACAATGAGCAGTTCTTC.

The rearrangement joins TRBV30 to TRBJ2-1; 7 bases fit TRBD1. This CDR3 has 12 residues. Per the germline V gene, CDR1 is GTSNPN and CDR2 is SVGIG (reference sequence). The J segment lost 7 bases and the V segment lost 2 bases, leaving 2 bases of the junction unmatched. The CDR3, as DNA: TGTGCCTGGAGTATACAGGGGAATGAGCAGTTCTTC. This codes for CAWSIQGNEQFF.

The chain combines TRBV2 with TRBJ2-7; D is uncertain. The CDR3 runs 14 residues. Trimming pared 0 bases from V and 2 bases from J, leaving 8 bases between. In germline, CDR1 is SNHLY, CDR2 FYNNEI. The CDR3 spells CASSEAGITYEQYF. Written as DNA, the CDR3 is TGTGCCAGCAGTGAAGCGGGAATAACCTACGAGCAGTACTTC.

This chain links TRBV6-1 with TRBJ2-7, with D perhaps matching TRBD1 (5 bases). Per the germline V gene, CDR1 is MNHNS and CDR2 is SASEGT. V was clipped by 6 bases and J by 3 bases, with 15 bases between them. The CDR3 runs to 14 residues. CDR3 loop: CASSPSRVGYEQYF. CDR3 nucleotide sequence: TGTGCCAGCAGCCCATCCAGGGTAGGCTACGAGCAGTACTTC.

Of note for this clone: At one end, the junction sequence differs from germline, possibly due to a read error. This chain links TRBV7-7 with TRBJ2-1, with D possibly TRBD2 on 5 matching bases. This CDR3 is 16 amino acids long. Germline V gene sequence: CDR1 SSHAT, CDR2 FNYEAQ (reference sequence). CDR3 residues: CASNEEARRNYNEQFF. In nucleotides, the CDR3 is TGTGCTAGCAACGAAGAGGCCCGGAGGAACTACAATGAGCAGTTCTTC.

The V call is TRBV5-4, the J call TRBJ1-1; D is possibly TRBD1 (6 bases). The CDR3 runs to 13 residues. Per the germline V gene, CDR1 is SGHNT and CDR2 is YYREEE (reference sequence). Trimming took off 4 bases at V and 7 bases at J, with 14 bases between the two ends. The CDR3 loop is CASSPGRTVEAFF. The CDR3 DNA reads as TGTGCCAGCAGCCCCGGCCGGACAGTTGAAGCTTTCTTT.

The gene calls are TRBV7-8 and TRBJ1-1; D is ambiguous. The CDR3 runs to 13 residues. Trimming removed 6 bases from V and 0 bases from J, with 8 bases in between. CDR1 and CDR2 from the germline V gene are SGHVS and FQNEAQ. Here the CDR3 reads CASSDGLNTEAFF. The CDR3 DNA sequence: TGTGCCAGCAGTGACGGCCTGAACACTGAAGCTTTCTTT.

The chain couples TRBV5-1 to TRBJ2-3; 9 positions agree with TRBD1. The CDR3 consists of 17 residues. Per the germline V gene, CDR1 is SGHRS and CDR2 is YFSETQ. V trimming: 7 bases; J trimming: 4 bases; junction bases outside the gene matches: 16. CDR3 amino acids: CASGSNRQGGSADTQYF. The DNA of the CDR3 is TGCGCCAGCGGGAGTAACAGACAGGGGGGGAGTGCAGATACGCAGTATTTT.

The chain joins TRBV4-1 to TRBJ2-1, with TRBD2 matching 8 bases. With V trimmed by 4 bases and J by 9 bases, 8 bases remained unmatched. The CDR3 contains 14 residues. Germline V gene sequence: CDR1 MGHRA, CDR2 YSYEKL. DNA of the CDR3: TGCGCCAGCAGCCGGTTTAGCGGGGAACCTGAGCAGTTCTTC. This gives the protein CASSRFSGEPEQFF.

The chain is built from TRBV28 and TRBJ2-3; 8 bases match TRBD1. Germline V gene sequence: CDR1 MDHEN, CDR2 SYDVKM. CDR3 size: 18 residues. J gave up 2 bases and V 6 bases, and 16 bases lay outside the gene matches. The CDR3 loop is CASSNPGAGTGPTDTQYF. CDR3 in DNA: TGTGCCAGCAGCAACCCCGGGGCCGGGACAGGACCCACAGATACGCAGTATTTT.